The 20 T cell receptor beta chains below come from one sample, sequenced in a study of T-cell memory formation after mild COVID-19. TCRdb reprocessed the 5' RACE reads with MiXCR, giving one entry per CDR3 protein. In the table there are about 170,000 distinct CDR3 sequences, under 15% of which are singletons. Material: PBMCs or a T cell subset sorted from them (not recorded which). Receptor source: a man younger than 35 who had mild COVID-19 (a few samples of this study predate the infection). Cell type and time point are not known.

The sample holds a few counts of this clonotype. The chain is built from TRBV5-1 and TRBJ2-3; the match to TRBD1 covers 9 bases. The CDR3 length is 15 residues. Germline V lookup: CDR1 SGHRS, CDR2 YFSETQ. The V and J ends lost 3 bases and 2 bases, in that order; junction bases with no gene match: 4. Here the CDR3 DNA reads TGCGCCAGCAGCTGGGGACAGGGAAACACAGATACGCAGTATTTT. Translated, it gives CASSWGQGNTDTQYF.

Ten or more counts support this clonotype. V usage is TRBV7-9 and J usage is TRBJ2-6, with D unclear. From germline, CDR1 is SEHNR and CDR2 FQNEAQ (reference sequence). This CDR3 region has 15 residues. With 5 bases removed from V and 11 bases from J, the gap between germline ends came to 19 bases. The CDR3 is CASSKRVSRNHVLTF. The CDR3 DNA sequence: TGTGCCAGCAGCAAACGGGTATCCCGTAACCACGTCCTGACTTTC.

This clonotype was counted only a few times. Because the CDR3's place on the DNA is in doubt, the DNA is left out and the CDR3 is given as listed by TCRdb. The V gene is TRBV20-1, the J gene TRBJ2-2; the table's D call TRBD1 went unverified against the DNA. The CDR3 extends over 17 residues, inclusive of both ends. The germline V gene encodes CDR1 DFQATT and CDR2 SNEGSKA (reference sequence). CDR3 loop: CSASRREEGARSGSCFF.

The chain combines TRBV5-1 with TRBJ1-1; D gene ambiguous. Germline values: CDR1 SGHRS, CDR2 YFSETQ. V was shortened by 3 bases and J by 6 bases, with 12 bases between the two germline ends. The CDR3 runs 13 residues. The CDR3 protein is CASSSTVGAEAFF. CDR3 in DNA: TGCGCCAGCAGCTCTACAGTCGGGGCTGAAGCTTTCTTT.

This clonotype was seen only a few times. J is TRBJ1-2 and V is TRBV4-3; TRBD1 might be the D (6 bases). The CDR3 is 14 residues long. Germline V gene lookup returns CDR1 LGHNA and CDR2 YSLEER. Trimming pared 0 bases from V and 8 bases from J, leaving 13 bases between. The DNA of the CDR3 is TGCGCCAGCAGCCAAGATTTGGGGGCCGGGGGCTACACCTTC. Amino acid sequence: CASSQDLGAGGYTF.

This clonotype has just a few counts. The V call is TRBV10-2, the J call TRBJ1-1; D is perhaps TRBD1 (5 bases). V was pared by 6 bases and J by 5 bases, with 13 bases between. In germline, CDR1 is WSHSY, CDR2 SAAADI. This CDR3 has 13 residues. The CDR3 DNA sequence: TGCGCCAGCAGGTTGGGGGGGGGAACTGAAGCTTTCTTT. Translating it yields CASRLGGGTEAFF.

A few counts support this clonotype. V is TRBV6-1 and J is TRBJ2-3, with TRBD2 matching 7 bases. The germline V gene has CDR1 MNHNS and CDR2 SASEGT. The CDR3 runs to 14 residues. The V and J ends lost 8 bases and 5 bases, in that order; junction bases with no gene match: 10. CDR3 amino acids: CASLVLGEGDTQYF. The CDR3 nucleotides are TGTGCCAGCTTGGTGTTAGGGGAGGGAGATACGCAGTATTTT.

In this sample, this clonotype turned up many times. This rearrangement joins TRBV7-6 to TRBJ2-5; no clear D gene. The CDR3 consists of 15 residues. The germline V gene encodes CDR1 SGHVS and CDR2 FNYEAQ. Deletions cut 5 bases from V and 1 base from J, with 14 bases between. CDR3 sequence reads: CASSESGYSQETQYF. The CDR3 DNA sequence: TGTGCCAGCAGCGAATCGGGTTACTCCCAAGAGACCCAGTACTTC. Variable domain in full (rest from reference TRBV7-6 and TRBJ2-5): GAGVSQSPRYKVTKRGQDVALRCDPISGHVSLYWYRQALGQGPEFLTYFNYEAQQDKSGLPNDRFSAERPEGSISTLTIQRTEQRDSAMYRCASSESGYSQETQYFGPGTRLLVL.

This clonotype has a count of ten or more. The V call is TRBV3-1, the J call TRBJ2-2; 7 bases fit TRBD1. V lost 8 bases and J lost 4; bases outside the gene matches: 10. There are 15 residues in the CDR3. CDR1 is LGHDT and CDR2 is YNNKEL in the germline V gene (reference sequence). CDR3 nucleotides: TGTGCCAGCGGAAAAACAGGGGCCTTCACCGGGGAGCTGTTTTTT. The encoded protein is CASGKTGAFTGELFF.

This clonotype has a handful of counts. V usage is TRBV7-8 and J usage is TRBJ2-2; 7 bases are a match to TRBD1. The V gene end was trimmed by 6 bases and the J gene end by 5 bases; junction bases not matched to a gene: 6. CDR3 size: 14 residues. The germline V gene has CDR1 SGHVS and CDR2 FQNEAQ. CDR3 region: CASRTGQPTGELFF. The CDR3 coding sequence is TGTGCCAGCAGAACGGGACAGCCGACCGGGGAGCTGTTTTTT.

The chain links TRBV6-5 to TRBJ2-1; TRBD1 aligns across 8 bases. From germline, CDR1 is MNHEY and CDR2 SVGAGI. The CDR3 totals 15 residues. Losses at the gene ends were 4 bases for V and 0 bases for J; bases not matched to a gene: 2. The CDR3, as DNA: TGTGCCAGCAGTTCCACAGGGGGCTCCTACAATGAGCAGTTCTTC. This translates into CASSSTGGSYNEQFF.

Only a few counts were recorded for this clonotype. This chain connects TRBV28 to TRBJ2-3, with TRBD1 identical over 7 bases. The CDR3 length is 17 residues. Germline V CDR1 and CDR2: MDHEN, SYDVKM. V dropped 5 bases and J dropped 1; count of bases not matched to a gene: 12. CDR3 loop: CASSHQRRQGRTDTQYF. CDR3 DNA sequence: TGTGCCAGCAGTCATCAAAGAAGACAGGGACGCACAGATACGCAGTATTTT.

The table lists this clonotype with a few counts. The genes are TRBV27 and TRBJ2-7; D may match TRBD1 or TRBD2 (6 bases each). V lost 2 bases to trimming and J lost 4 bases, with 15 bases between them. CDR1 is MNHEY, CDR2 SMNVEV, per germline (reference sequence). CDR3 length: 15 residues. The CDR3 reads CASSLGGQGVYEQYV. For the CDR3, the DNA is TGTGCCAGCAGTTTAGGGGGGCAGGGCGTTTACGAGCAGTACGTC.

This clonotype occurred a few times. One junction end disagrees with the germline gene, perhaps due to a read error. The V gene is TRBV7-7, the J gene TRBJ1-6; D gene unclear. Per germline, CDR1 SSHAT and CDR2 FNYEAQ (reference sequence). The CDR3 spans 11 residues. CDR3 in amino acids: CASSLRSPLHF. CDR3 DNA: TGTGCTAGCAGCTTACGGTCACCCCTCCACTTT.

The chain uses TRBV7-6 and TRBJ1-1, with TRBD1 matching over 8 bases. Per the germline V gene, CDR1 is SGHVS and CDR2 is FNYEAQ. The J segment lost 0 bases and the V segment lost 3 bases, leaving 6 bases of the junction unmatched. This CDR3 contains 16 residues. CDR3 DNA: TGTGCCAGCAGCTTGATGACAGGGGCTATGAACACTGAAGCTTTCTTT. This encodes CASSLMTGAMNTEAFF.

The rearrangement joins TRBV5-1 to TRBJ2-1; D might be TRBD1 (6 bases). V was pared by 3 bases and J by 5 bases, with 12 bases between. This CDR3 contains 14 residues. Germline V gene data show CDR1 as SGHRS and CDR2 as YFSETQ. CDR3 sequence (DNA): TGCGCCAGCAGCTACTTGACAGGTCACAATGAGCAGTTCTTC. It encodes CASSYLTGHNEQFF.

This clonotype turned up a few times. This rearrangement joins TRBV29-1 to TRBJ2-3, with no clear D. Germline values: CDR1 SQVTM, CDR2 ANQGSEA. Trimming took 3 bases from V and 0 from J, leaving 4 bases between them. This CDR3 has 12 residues. In DNA form, the CDR3 reads TGCAGCGTTGATGTCAGCACAGATACGCAGTATTTT. Its protein product is CSVDVSTDTQYF.

The chain uses TRBV5-1 and TRBJ2-5, with 9 nucleotides matching TRBD2. This CDR3 contains 16 residues. Germline-derived CDR1 and CDR2 are SGHRS and YFSETQ. Trimming cost V 0 bases and J 1 base; bases outside gene matches: 4. The CDR3 is CASSLDGGGVQETQYF. The CDR3 DNA reads TGCGCCAGCAGCTTGGATGGCGGGGGGGTCCAAGAGACCCAGTACTTC.

The chain has TRBV5-6 and TRBJ1-4, with unresolved D. CDR1 and CDR2 (germline): SGHDT, YYEEEE. The CDR3 totals 11 residues. V gave up 0 bases and J gave up 10 bases, with 4 bases separating them. CDR3 DNA sequence: TGTGCCAGCAGCTTGGGAAGAAAACTGTTTTTT. Translated: CASSLGRKLFF.

This clonotype was seen a handful of times. V usage is TRBV6-2 or TRBV6-3 and J usage is TRBJ1-5, with D maybe TRBD1 (6 bases). This CDR3 is 14 amino acids long. Deletions cut 6 bases from V and 7 bases from J, with 16 bases between. Germline V lookup: CDR1 MNHEY, CDR2 SVGEGT. CDR3 sequence reads: CASRRNVQGQPQHF. The CDR3 nucleotides read TGTGCCAGCAGGAGGAACGTACAGGGCCAGCCCCAGCATTTT.